One sample yielded the 5 T cell receptor beta chains listed below, sequenced in a study of shared clonotypes between healthy human individuals (TCRdb year 2020). Preparation of the library involved the immunoSEQ multiplex PCR assay. In TCRdb, the immuneACCESS table is reduced to in-frame sequences with V and J assigned. These tables do not hold every clone; where another copy was compared, an unresolved V gene accounts for under half, and the others remain unexplained. The sample table contains under 80,000 clones; only one count was recorded for 62% of them. The ten largest account for about 51% of the sample. Sequenced sample: memory CD8+ T cells sorted from blood. In the paper's terms, the cell subset or site label means: CD45RO+ cells pooled with CCR7-negative TemRA cells. The receptors were sampled from a man younger than 40 in good health.

J is TRBJ2-7 and V is TRBV19; a weak D match, TRBD2 (6 bases). V was trimmed by 5 bases and J by 3 bases, leaving 14 bases between them. This CDR3 is built from 14 residues. From germline, CDR1 is LNHDA and CDR2 SQIVND (reference sequence). This CDR3 reads CASSPGMRGYEQYF. For the CDR3, the DNA is TGTGCCAGTAGTCCCGGGATGCGGGGCTACGAGCAGTACTTC. The whole variable domain, remainder taken from reference TRBV19 and TRBJ2-7, is DGGITQSPKYLFRKEGQNVTLSCEQNLNHDAMYWYRQDPGQGLRLIYYSQIVNDFQKGDIAEGYSVSREKKESFPLTVTSAQKNPTAFYLCASSPGMRGYEQYFGPGTRLTVT.

The chain employs TRBV4-3 and TRBJ2-2; D not certain. The CDR3 has 14 residues. Per the germline V gene, CDR1 is LGHNA and CDR2 is YSLEER. Between the trimmed V and J ends, which lost 1 base and 5 bases, there was a span of 8 bases. CDR3 DNA: TGCGCCAGCAGCCAAGGGGCGACAACCGGGGAGCTGTTTTTT. Translating it yields CASSQGATTGELFF.

This clone appeared once. The J gene is TRBJ2-7, the V gene TRBV28; TRBD2 might be the D (5 bases). CDR1 is MDHEN, CDR2 SYDVKM, per germline. V lost 6 bases and J lost 0, with 12 bases in between. There are 14 residues in the CDR3. DNA of the CDR3: TGTGCCAGCAGCCCGGGATGGAGCTCCTACGAGCAGTACTTC. This sequence encodes CASSPGWSSYEQYF. The full variable domain, its missing parts supplied by reference TRBV28 and TRBJ2-7, is DVKVTQSSRYLVKRTGEKVFLECVQDMDHENMFWYRQDPGLGLRLIYFSYDVKMKEKGDIPEGYSVSREKKERFSLILESASTNQTSMYLCASSPGWSSYEQYFGPGTRLTVT.

The rearrangement uses TRBV25-1 and TRBJ2-5; TRBD2 matches at 8 bases. The V gene's germline CDR1 is MGHDK and CDR2 SYGVNS. This CDR3 has 16 amino acids. V shed 5 bases, J shed 2 bases, and the junction held 10 bases outside the gene matches. The CDR3 loop reads CASSPPGGAAQETQYF. CDR3 bases: TGTGCCAGCAGTCCTCCGGGGGGGGCGGCGCAAGAGACCCAGTACTTC.

J is TRBJ2-6 and V is TRBV5-7; D unresolved. TRBV5-7 is an ORF, with its function uncertain. V lost 5 bases, J lost 5 bases, and 20 bases lay in between. The CDR3 length is 17 residues. Here the CDR3 DNA reads TGTGCCAGCAGAGTGGTTCTTGTACAAAGTCGGGCCAACGTCCTGACTTTC. Translation: CASRVVLVQSRANVLTF.